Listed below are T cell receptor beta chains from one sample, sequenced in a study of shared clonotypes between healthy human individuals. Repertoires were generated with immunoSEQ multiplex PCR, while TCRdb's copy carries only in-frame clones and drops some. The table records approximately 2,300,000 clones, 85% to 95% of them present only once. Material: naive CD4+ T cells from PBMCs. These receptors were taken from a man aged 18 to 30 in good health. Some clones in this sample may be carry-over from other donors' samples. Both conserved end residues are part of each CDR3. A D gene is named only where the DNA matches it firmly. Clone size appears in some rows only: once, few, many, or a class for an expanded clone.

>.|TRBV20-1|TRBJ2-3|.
TGCAGTGCAGGGCAGAATACGCAGTATTTT
CSAGQNTQYF
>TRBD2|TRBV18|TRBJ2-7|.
TGTGCCAGCGCTGGGACTAGCGGACGCTACGAGCAGTACTTC
CASAGTSGRYEQYF
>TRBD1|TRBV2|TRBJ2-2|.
TGTGCCAGCACTTGGGGACAGGGGGCGGGTAACACCGGGGAGCTGTTTTTT
CASTWGQGAGNTGELFF
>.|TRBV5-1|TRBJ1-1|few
TGCGCCAGCAGCCGGGGAGCGGATGGACGGAACACTGAAGCTTTCTTT
CASSRGADGRNTEAFF
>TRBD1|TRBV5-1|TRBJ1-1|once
TGCGCCAGCAGCTCTGACAGGGGGCAGGGCACTGAAGCTTTCTTT
CASSSDRGQGTEAFF
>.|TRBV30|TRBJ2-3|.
TGTGCCTGGAGTCGGTCCTCAGATACGCAGTATTTT
CAWSRSSDTQYF
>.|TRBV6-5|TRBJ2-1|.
TGTGCCAGCAGTTCCGGGACGCTAAGAGAGCAGTTCTTC
CASSSGTLREQFF
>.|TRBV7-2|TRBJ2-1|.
TGTGCCAGCAGCTTAGCGAGGGGGGTGTACAATGAGCAGTTCTTC
CASSLARGVYNEQFF
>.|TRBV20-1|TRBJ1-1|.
TGCAGTGCTAGGGAGGAAACTGAAGCTTTCTTT
CSAREETEAFF
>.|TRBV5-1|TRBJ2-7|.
TGCGCCAGCAGCTTGGCAGGGGGGGACTACGAGCAGTACTTC
CASSLAGGDYEQYF
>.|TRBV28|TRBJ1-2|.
TGTGCCAGCAGTCCGTCTGGGTATGGCTACACCTTC
CASSPSGYGYTF
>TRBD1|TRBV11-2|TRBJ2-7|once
TGTGCCAGCAGCTCCTTGACAGGGGGCTACGAGCAGTACTTC
CASSSLTGGYEQYF
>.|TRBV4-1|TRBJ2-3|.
TGCGCCAGCAGCCCGGGACCCCTCTTCACAGATACGCAGTATTTT
CASSPGPLFTDTQYF
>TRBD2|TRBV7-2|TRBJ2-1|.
TGTGCCAGCAGATTAGCGGGCACCTTCAATGAGCAGTTCTTC
CASRLAGTFNEQFF
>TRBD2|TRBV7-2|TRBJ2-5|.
TGTGCCAGCACCCGTGGGGCTAGCGGGAGTGGGACAGAGACCCAGTACTTC
CASTRGASGSGTETQYF
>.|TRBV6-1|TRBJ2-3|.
TGTGCCAGCAGTGAAGCTCGAGCCGATACGCAGTATTTT
CASSEARADTQYF
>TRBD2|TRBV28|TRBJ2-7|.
TGTGCCAGCAGTACCAGGGCGGGAGGGCCGTACGAGCAGTACTTC
CASSTRAGGPYEQYF
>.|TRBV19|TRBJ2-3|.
TGTGCCAGTAGTAACGCCCCCCGCGCGCAGTATTTT
CASSNAPRAQYF
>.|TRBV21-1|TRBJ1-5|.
TGTGCCAGCAGCAAAGGCCGGGGGTCGGGTAATCAGCCCCAGCATTTT
CASSKGRGSGNQPQHF
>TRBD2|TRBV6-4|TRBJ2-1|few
TGTGCCAGCAGGCACCTTAGCGGGAGGACTACCTACAATGAGCAGTTCTTC
CASRHLSGRTTYNEQFF
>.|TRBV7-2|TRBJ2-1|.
TGTGCCAGCAGGGTGGGCTCCTACAATGAGCAGTTCTTC
CASRVGSYNEQFF
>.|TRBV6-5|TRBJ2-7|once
TGTGCCAGCAGGGCAGGGGCAAATTACGAGCAGTACTTC
CASRAGANYEQYF
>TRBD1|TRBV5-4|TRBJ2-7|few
TGTGCCAGCAGCTCCCTGTCCGGGACAGGGGGCTACGAGCAGTACTTC
CASSSLSGTGGYEQYF
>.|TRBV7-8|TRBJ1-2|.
TGTGCCAGCAGCGAGACCCCGACACGAGGCTATGGCTACACCTTC
CASSETPTRGYGYTF
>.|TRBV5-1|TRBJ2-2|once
TGCGCCAGCAGCTTGGCCGAAAACCTGAACACCGGGGAGCTGTTTTTT
CASSLAENLNTGELFF
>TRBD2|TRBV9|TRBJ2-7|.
TGTGCCAGCAGCGCAGCGGGCGGGGGACTCGAGCAGTACTTC
CASSAAGGGLEQYF
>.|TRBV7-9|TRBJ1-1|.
TGTGCCAGCAGCTTCGGGGGATCAACTGAAGCTTTCTTT
CASSFGGSTEAFF
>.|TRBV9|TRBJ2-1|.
TGTGCCAGCAGCGAAGCACCCTACAATGAGCAGTTCTTC
CASSEAPYNEQFF
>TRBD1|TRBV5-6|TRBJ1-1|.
TGTGCCAGCAGCGTACGAGGACAGGGCTGGACTTTCTTT
CASSVRGQGWTFF
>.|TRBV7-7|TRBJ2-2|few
TGTGCCAGCAGCTTAGGGGGGACGCCGACGAACACCGGGGAGCTGTTTTTT
CASSLGGTPTNTGELFF
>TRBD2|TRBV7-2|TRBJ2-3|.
TGTGCCAGCAGCTTAGATGGGACTAGAGTTGGTACGCAGTATTTT
CASSLDGTRVGTQYF
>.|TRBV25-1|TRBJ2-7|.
TGTGCCGGGGTCTACGAGCAGTACTTC
CAGVYEQYF
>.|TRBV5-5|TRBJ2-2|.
TGTGCCAGCAGCTCCGGGACACGTCTCTACACCGGGGAGCTGTTTTTT
CASSSGTRLYTGELFF
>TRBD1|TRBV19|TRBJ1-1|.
TGTGCCAGTAGTTCAACAGGGGGCGAATACACTGAAGCTTTCTTT
CASSSTGGEYTEAFF
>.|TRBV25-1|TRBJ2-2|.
TGTGCCAGCAGCCCAACAGGAAGAGGGCCCGGGGAGCTGTTTTTT
CASSPTGRGPGELFF
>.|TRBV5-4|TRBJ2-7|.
TGTGCCAGCAGCTTGGACGGAGCCTACGAGCAGTACTTC
CASSLDGAYEQYF
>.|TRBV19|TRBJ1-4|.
TGTGCCAGTAGTAGGAGACAGACCAATGAAAAACTGTTTTTT
CASSRRQTNEKLFF
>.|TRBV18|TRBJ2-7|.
TGTGCCAGCGGAACAGGGACATCCGAGCAGTACTTC
CASGTGTSEQYF
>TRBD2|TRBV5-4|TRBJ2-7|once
TGTGCCAGCAGCAAACGTGCGGGACTAGCGGGAGTCTACGAGCAGTACTTC
CASSKRAGLAGVYEQYF
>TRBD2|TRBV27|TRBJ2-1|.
TGTGCCAGCAGTCCAACCGGGACTAGCGATTACAATGAGCAGTTCTTC
CASSPTGTSDYNEQFF
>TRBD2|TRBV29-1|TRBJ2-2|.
TGCAGCGTGGCAGCTAGCGGGAGTCACACCGGGGAGCTGTTTTTT
CSVAASGSHTGELFF
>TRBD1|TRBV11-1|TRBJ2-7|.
TGTGCCAGCAGCTTAGCCGGGACAGCCCCTAGGGAGCAGTACTTC
CASSLAGTAPREQYF
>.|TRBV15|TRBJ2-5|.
TGTGCCACCAGCAGAGATCCCACAGCCCAAGAGACCCAGTACTTC
CATSRDPTAQETQYF
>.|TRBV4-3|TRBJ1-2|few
TGCGCCAGCAGCCAAGGAAAAGAGGCAGGCGGCTACACCTTC
CASSQGKEAGGYTF
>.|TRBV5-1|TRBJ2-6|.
TGCGCCAGGACGCTGGGGGCGCGCTCTGGGGCCAACGTCCTGACTTTC
CARTLGARSGANVLTF
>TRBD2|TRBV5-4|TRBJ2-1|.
TGTGCCAGCAGCCAACCGGGACTAGCGGACAATGAGCAGTTCTTC
CASSQPGLADNEQFF
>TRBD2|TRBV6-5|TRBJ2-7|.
TGTGCCAGCAGTTATGGGACTAGCAGCGAGCAGTACTTC
CASSYGTSSEQYF
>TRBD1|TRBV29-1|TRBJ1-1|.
TGCAGCGGGTCAGGGGGCCTCACTGAAGCTTTCTTT
CSGSGGLTEAFF
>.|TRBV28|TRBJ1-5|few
TGTGCCAGCAGAAATCCGGGACGGAGGTTCAATCAGCCCCAGCATTTT
CASRNPGRRFNQPQHF
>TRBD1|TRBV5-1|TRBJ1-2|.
TGCGCCAGCAGCTTGGACAGGGGTAACTATGGCTACACCTTC
CASSLDRGNYGYTF
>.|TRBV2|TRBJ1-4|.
TGTGCCAGCGGCGGGGATAATGAAAAACTGTTTTTT
CASGGDNEKLFF
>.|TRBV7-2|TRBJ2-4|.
TGTGCCAGCAGCCCGGGAGTCAACATTCAGTACTTC
CASSPGVNIQYF
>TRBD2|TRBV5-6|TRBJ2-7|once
TGTGCCAGCAGCCCTGCTCCTAGCGGGAGCTACGAGCAGTACTTC
CASSPAPSGSYEQYF
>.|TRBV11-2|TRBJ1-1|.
TGTGCCAGCAGCTTAGTGGGGACTGAAGCTTTCTTT
CASSLVGTEAFF
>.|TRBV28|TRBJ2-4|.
TGTGCCAGCAGTTTTCGGGGCGCGAGGTACTTC
CASSFRGARYF